The 19 T cell receptor beta chains below were found in one sample sequenced in a study of shared clonotypes between healthy human individuals. The repertoire was sequenced with immunoSEQ multiplex PCR; TCRdb's copy has only in-frame clones and lacks some. The sample yields over 950,000 clones, approximately 80% seen once. The sample consisted of memory CD4+ T cells from PBMCs. Subset defined: CD45RA-negative fraction. Receptors were obtained from a man between 18 and 29 years old in good health. Some clones in this sample may be carry-over from other donors' samples.

The chain employs TRBV20-1 and TRBJ2-1; 8 bases line up with TRBD2. CDR3 size: 10 residues. The germline V gene has CDR1 DFQATT and CDR2 SNEGSKA (reference sequence). This CDR3 reads CTGLANEQFF. Here the CDR3 DNA reads TGCACCGGACTAGCCAATGAGCAGTTCTTC.

This chain uses TRBV9 with TRBJ2-1; 7 bases are a match to TRBD1. The germline CDR1 and CDR2 sequences are SGDLS and YYNGEE. The CDR3 runs 15 residues. J lost 2 bases, V lost 4 bases, and 6 bases had no gene match. The CDR3 DNA reads TGTGCCAGCAGCCCCCAGGGACAGCCCTACAATGAGCAGTTCTTC. Amino acids: CASSPQGQPYNEQFF.

The chain employs TRBV5-1 and TRBJ2-5, with D possibly matching TRBD2 (5 bases). The CDR3 is made up of 12 amino acids. CDR1 is SGHRS, CDR2 YFSETQ, per germline. Trimming cost V 9 bases and J 1 base, with 10 bases left between them. In DNA form, the CDR3 reads TGCGCCACCCGGGGAGTCCAAGAGACCCAGTACTTC. Protein sequence: CATRGVQETQYF.

This clone was found many times. V and J are TRBV28 and TRBJ2-1; 7 bases match TRBD1. Germline V lookup: CDR1 MDHEN, CDR2 SYDVKM. The length of the CDR3 is 13 residues. Trimming cost V 5 bases and J 9 bases; bases outside gene matches: 7. The CDR3 is CASSRHRGSEQFF. The CDR3 DNA reads TGTGCCAGCAGTCGCCACAGGGGCAGTGAGCAGTTCTTC.

This clone was recorded a few times. The CDR3 loop is CSVASGDYGYTF. The CDR3 coding sequence is TGCAGCGTCGCATCCGGGGACTATGGCTACACCTTC. The chain joins TRBV29-1 to TRBJ1-2; D is unresolved. This CDR3 comprises 12 residues. Germline CDR1 SQVTM, CDR2 ANQGSEA. Deletions cut 6 bases from V and 3 bases from J, with 11 bases between.

This clone was picked up a small number of times. A much larger clone sits a single nucleotide away, making a read error possible. J is TRBJ2-7 and V is TRBV7-2; 7 bases agree with TRBD1. CDR1 is SGHTA, CDR2 FQGNSA, per germline. Unmatched junction bases numbered 1, after V lost 5 bases and J lost 0 bases. This CDR3 comprises 13 residues. The CDR3 protein is CASSRDSSYEQYF. The CDR3, as DNA: TGTGCCAGCAGCAGGGACAGCTCCTACGAGCAGTACTTC.

The chain couples TRBV18 to TRBJ2-7; a possible D gene is TRBD1 (5 bases). Germline V gives CDR1 KGHSH, CDR2 LQKENI. V lost 2 bases to trimming and J lost 2 bases, with 10 bases between them. The CDR3 length is 14 residues. CDR3 residues: CASSPSTATYEQYF. The CDR3 DNA follows: TGTGCCAGCTCACCATCGACAGCTACCTACGAGCAGTACTTC.

The chain uses TRBV11-2 and TRBJ2-5; TRBD1 matches at 7 bases. The CDR3 is made up of 15 amino acids. Germline V gives CDR1 SGHAT, CDR2 FQNNGV. The ends lost 4 bases at V and 2 bases at J; junction bases unmatched: 7. Here the CDR3 reads CASSYPGGSQETQYF. In DNA form, the CDR3 reads TGTGCCAGCAGCTACCCAGGGGGATCTCAAGAGACCCAGTACTTC.

This rearrangement joins TRBV5-3 to TRBJ1-5; possible D gene TRBD1, 5 bases. TRBV5-3 is reported as an ORF; its role is uncertain. This CDR3 has 22 residues. V was cut by 4 bases and J by 5 bases, with 37 bases left in between. CDR3 bases: TGTGCCAGAAGCGGCCGGGACCGCCAGCTTGGCAGCCCTCCGGCTTACGATCAGCCCCAGCATTTT. Translation: CARSGRDRQLGSPPAYDQPQHF.

The chain uses TRBV28 and TRBJ2-7, with 11 bases that match TRBD1. The CDR3 extends over 16 amino acids. The V and J ends lost 5 bases and 4 bases, in that order; junction bases with no gene match: 10. Germline-derived CDR1 and CDR2 are MDHEN and SYDVKM. The CDR3 reads CASSILGQGARYEQYF. For the CDR3, the DNA is TGTGCCAGCAGTATTCTAGGACAGGGGGCAAGGTACGAGCAGTACTTC.

This clone came up a few times. The chain links TRBV5-1 to TRBJ2-1; TRBD2 matches 14 bases. Per the germline V gene, CDR1 is SGHRS and CDR2 is YFSETQ. The CDR3 spans 19 residues. The J segment lost 8 bases and the V segment lost 2 bases, leaving 15 bases of the junction unmatched. The CDR3 DNA follows: TGCGCCAGCAGCTTAGAGCCCGGGACTAGCGGGAGCCTCTGGGATGAGCAGTTCTTC. Translating it yields CASSLEPGTSGSLWDEQFF.

The V call is TRBV28, the J call TRBJ1-5, with 7 bases aligning to TRBD1. CDR1 is MDHEN, CDR2 SYDVKM, per germline. The CDR3 extends over 15 amino acids. J gave up 6 bases and V 5 bases, and 10 bases lay outside the gene matches. CDR3 in amino acids: CASSPGTERAQPQHF. DNA of the CDR3: TGTGCCAGCAGTCCAGGGACAGAAAGGGCTCAGCCCCAGCATTTT.

This clone was counted many times. This chain connects TRBV29-1 to TRBJ2-3; weak D call: TRBD1 (5 bases). Germline-derived CDR1 and CDR2 are SQVTM and ANQGSEA. The V end was cut by 5 bases, the J end by 2 bases, with 8 bases between. This CDR3 is built from 12 residues. The CDR3 nucleotides are TGCAGCGTTCGACAGAACACAGATACGCAGTATTTT. The encoded protein is CSVRQNTDTQYF.

The chain carries TRBV9 and TRBJ1-2; D perhaps matches TRBD1 (6 bases). Per germline, CDR1 SGDLS and CDR2 YYNGEE. This CDR3 has 14 amino acids. Trimming shortened V by 1 base and J by 8 bases, and 15 bases separated the two germline ends. The CDR3: CASSVSAGVGGYTF. CDR3 DNA sequence: TGTGCCAGCAGCGTAAGCGCAGGGGTAGGGGGCTACACCTTC. Based on the CDR3 plus reference TRBV9 and TRBJ1-2, the full variable domain is DSGVTQTPKHLITATGQRVTLRCSPRSGDLSVYWYQQSLDQGLQFLIQYYNGEERAKGNILERFSAQQFPDLHSELNLSSLELGDSALYFCASSVSAGVGGYTFGSGTRLTVV.

In its sample, this clone was seen a few times. The V gene is TRBV7-2, the J gene TRBJ2-2, with D possibly being TRBD1 (5 bases). V was cut by 7 bases and J by 8 bases, with 17 bases left in between. The CDR3 contains 14 residues. Germline values: CDR1 SGHTA, CDR2 FQGNSA. In DNA, the CDR3 is TGTGCCAGCACAGGGCTTAGTATGCAGGGGGAGCTGTTTTTT. It is translated as CASTGLSMQGELFF.

V and J are TRBV11-2 and TRBJ2-7; D unresolved. Looked up from germline, CDR1 is SGHAT and CDR2 is FQNNGV. The CDR3 consists of 18 residues. V gave up 1 base and J gave up 4 bases, with 23 bases separating them. The CDR3 spells CASSLGVVWETVEYEQYF. CDR3 in DNA: TGTGCCAGCAGCTTAGGGGTGGTTTGGGAAACAGTAGAATACGAGCAGTACTTC. The whole variable domain, filled in from reference TRBV11-2 and TRBJ2-7, reads EAGVAQSPRYKIIEKRQSVAFWCNPISGHATLYWYQQILGQGPKLLIQFQNNGVVDDSQLPKDRFSAERLKGVDSTLKIQPAKLEDSAVYLCASSLGVVWETVEYEQYFGPGTRLTVT.

The V and J genes are TRBV11-2 and TRBJ2-7; D ambiguous. The CDR3 runs 16 residues. Germline V gene sequence: CDR1 SGHAT, CDR2 FQNNGV. Trimming stripped 0 bases from V and 2 bases from J, with 14 bases between. CDR3 bases: TGTGCCAGCAGCTTAGATTTGCCGGCCAGTACCTACGAGCAGTACTTC. This gives the protein CASSLDLPASTYEQYF.

The chain combines TRBV13 with TRBJ2-7; no reliable D call. The CDR3 loop spans 12 amino acids. Per germline, CDR1 PRHDT and CDR2 FYEKMQ (reference sequence). V gave up 5 bases and J gave up 6 bases, with 11 bases separating them. CDR3 bases: TGTGCCAGCAGCCCCCGCTGGCGCGAGCAGTACTTC. Amino acid sequence: CASSPRWREQYF. The variable domain in full, with the rest retrieved from reference TRBV13 and TRBJ2-7, is AAGVIQSPRHLIKEKRETATLKCYPIPRHDTVYWYQQGPGQDPQFLISFYEKMQSDKGSIPDRFSAQQFSDYHSELNMSSLELGDSALYFCASSPRWREQYFGPGTRLTVT.

This clone turned up a few times. Here the CDR3 DNA reads TGTGCCAGCAGCCCTTATCCGACTAGGAACTACGAGCAGTACTTC. It translates to CASSPYPTRNYEQYF. The chain has TRBV9 and TRBJ2-7, with D possibly TRBD2 on 6 matching bases. There are 15 residues in the CDR3. V was pared by 4 bases and J by 3 bases, with 17 bases between. Germline CDR1 SGDLS, CDR2 YYNGEE.